This T cell receptor beta chain was profiled in a study of shared clonotypes between healthy human individuals (dated by TCRdb to the early 2020s). In terms of the full investigation: The cohort comprised a couple of women and a few men aged 18 to 49 years. Per donor, three plates each were used for CD4 naive and CD4 memory, two for CD8 naive, and one for CD8 memory. Libraries were prepared and TCR repertoires were sequenced by different laboratories using diverse techniques, in order to increase sequencing depth and limit assay-specific biases. Per donor, leukapheresis produced somewhere between about 0.8 and 9 billion PBMCs. Blood TCR repertoires of about 5 healthy adults were deeply sequenced to estimate repertoire size and the extent of clonotype sharing between individuals. Summary of the overall study and its limitations: Estimated clonotype richness was generally larger for naive than for memory subsets. Sampling was limited to blood, and TCR repertoires in tissue likely differ from TCR repertoires in blood. The small number of donors limited the genetic and exposure-history diversity represented. Sharing across four donors was observed for approximately 5% of naive CD4, about 3.2% of naive CD8, 2% to 2.5% of memory CD4, and about 0.39% of memory CD8 clonotypes. Clonotypes shared by all four sorted-subset donors showed higher generation probabilities than non-shared clonotypes. Rarefaction of sorted-subset datasets indicated incomplete sequencing despite the large sequencing depth. Pairwise subsampling indicated that sequencing depth was expected to affect the degree of clonotype sharing among donors.

The junction shows trimming of 9 bases on V and 2 bases on J, and the gene matches do not reach 5 bases of it. The CDR3 measures 14 amino acids from cysteine to phenylalanine. The retained sequence is limited to the CDR3, 42 bases, with the frame set at the first base. CDR1 and CDR2, looked up from the germline V gene, are SGHNT and YENEEA. The donors were healthy, HIV-negative adults who had no recently reported acute infections or vaccinations. All donors were Caucasian adults living in Nashville, Tennessee, USA. CD4+ T cells were enriched by magnetic negative selection; naive cells were then positively selected on CD45RA, and the negative fraction formed the memory subset. After blood collection by leukapheresis, PBMCs were isolated using Ficoll-Histopaque density gradient centrifugation and then cryopreserved in the vapor phase of liquid nitrogen. Analytical flow cytometry was used to check the purity and quantity of every magnetically sorted T cell population. From each sorted fraction, genomic DNA was isolated and quantified by UV absorbance on a Nanodrop 2000c.

In regard to this clone: Its antigen is still unknown. The record has no base qualities; no much larger clone is one base away.

Using the deep immunoSEQ assay, multiplex PCR amplified TCR CDR3 regions from genomic DNA. Extracted genomic DNA from each cell subset was distributed evenly across all wells of several immunoSEQ 96-well plates, and each plate was treated as a replicate. For sorted subsets, approximately 210 ng genomic DNA, equal to about 30,000 T cell genomes, was loaded into each replicate PCR. Purified libraries were quantified with a Qubit 3.0 fluorometer, sized on a Bioanalyzer 2100, and re-quantified with the KAPA Library Quantification kit. A separate single-read 150-cycle Illumina NextSeq 550 flow cell was used to sequence each immunoSEQ 96-well plate. The original pipeline was this. Because only junctional sequences without quality scores were contained in the immunoSEQ output, filtering matching that applied to full-length reads could not be performed. Sequences were annotated with PyIR, a Python wrapper for IgBLAST v1.9, using IMGT germline references to assign V/J genes and CDR3. Reads with weak V/J assignments (E-value above 1e-6), missing CDR3, stop codons, out-of-frame junctions, or ambiguous translated residues were removed. V3J clonotypes were defined as sequences sharing an identical inferred V gene, J gene, and CDR3 amino acid sequence. To compute the percentage overlap between repertoires, the number of shared unique clonotypes was divided by the size of the smaller repertoire. RTK rarefaction, the Chao1 estimator, and Recon v2.1 estimates of unobserved clonotypes were used to assess repertoire richness. OLGA was used to compute generation probabilities for all TCRbeta clonotypes that the gDNA method yielded from a few donors. The table was pulled from immuneACCESS by TCRdb, which kept in-frame rearrangements only. Such tables lose some clones; where checked, under half of the loss comes from unresolved V genes, and the rest has no known cause. The DNA gave D and trimming, while V, J and clone size come from that table. Counted in this sample were over 1.5 million clones; 95% to 99% of them appeared once. The ten biggest clones cover about 0.45% of the sample.

Sequenced input: naive CD4+ T cells sorted from blood. This sample's cell subset or site label indicates: CD45RA+ positively selected. This TCR came from a man aged 25-40 years in good health. Recombination linked TRBV11-3 to TRBJ2-1, with 9 middle bases fitting TRBD2. CDR3 region: CASKREATYNEQFF. DNA sequence: TGTGCCAGTAAGCGGGAGGCTACCTACAATGAGCAGTTCTTC.